The 19 T cell receptor beta chains below come from one sample, sequenced in a study of T-cell memory formation after mild COVID-19. In TCRdb, the 5' RACE reads were re-called with MiXCR into one record per CDR3 protein. The sample contains about 390,000 distinct CDR3 sequences, about 15% of which appear only once. The sample was PBMCs or a T cell subset sorted from them (not recorded which). The receptors here all came from a man younger than 30 who had mild COVID-19 (a few samples of this study predate the infection). Cell type and time point are not known.

This chain joins TRBV5-6 and TRBJ1-1, with 7 bases matching TRBD1. Germline CDR1 and CDR2: SGHDT and YYEEEE. The CDR3 has 17 amino acids. The V segment lost 4 bases and the J segment 2 bases; nucleotides outside the gene matches: 14. The CDR3 reads CASSMGDRFRANTEAFF. Here the CDR3 DNA reads TGTGCCAGCAGCATGGGGGACAGATTTAGGGCTAACACTGAAGCTTTCTTT.

Here the CDR3 DNA reads TGTGCCAGCAGCTTATGGGGTATTGACGGAGATGGCTACACCTTC. Encoded protein: CASSLWGIDGDGYTF. The rearrangement links TRBV7-6 to TRBJ1-2; D remains ambiguous. CDR3 length: 15 residues. The V and J ends lost 2 bases and 6 bases respectively, with 16 bases between them. From germline, CDR1 is SGHVS and CDR2 FNYEAQ.

The V call is TRBV2, the J call TRBJ1-1; maybe TRBD1 (5 bases). Per the germline V gene, CDR1 is SNHLY and CDR2 is FYNNEI. V shed 11 bases and J shed 4 bases, with 17 bases lying between them. This CDR3 spans 13 amino acids. The CDR3 reads CAGRGGGITEAFF. The CDR3 DNA follows: TGTGCCGGAAGGGGCGGGGGTATCACTGAAGCTTTCTTT.

V is TRBV3-1 and J is TRBJ2-7, with 8 bases lining up with TRBD1. The V gene's germline CDR1 is LGHDT and CDR2 YNNKEL (reference sequence). The CDR3 length is 14 residues. Trimming removed 5 bases from V and 2 bases from J; junction bases left unmatched: 5. The CDR3 here is CASSSTGVTYEQYF. The CDR3 region has the DNA TGTGCCAGCAGCTCGACAGGGGTTACCTACGAGCAGTACTTC.

This clonotype was counted a few times. The rearrangement joins TRBV27 to TRBJ1-2, with D tentatively TRBD1 (6 bases). V was shortened by 0 bases and J by 4 bases, with 12 bases between the two germline ends. The CDR3 loop spans 15 amino acids. Germline CDR1 and CDR2: MNHEY and SMNVEV (reference sequence). CDR3 DNA: TGTGCCAGCAGTTTATCCCGGACAGTCGTCTATGGCTACACCTTC. Protein: CASSLSRTVVYGYTF.

The chain combines TRBV7-3 with TRBJ2-1; a possible D gene is TRBD2 (5 bases). CDR3 length equals 14 residues. V was clipped by 5 bases and J by 7 bases, with 15 bases between them. Germline lookup yields CDR1 SGHTA and CDR2 FQGTGA. The CDR3 here is CASSLARGWNEQFF. In DNA form, the CDR3 reads TGTGCCAGCAGCCTCGCCCGGGGATGGAATGAGCAGTTCTTC.

This chain connects TRBV3-1 to TRBJ2-1, with D possibly TRBD2 on 7 matching bases. CDR1 is LGHDT, CDR2 YNNKEL, per germline (reference sequence). The CDR3 runs to 16 residues. The ends were cut back, 3 bases at V and 10 bases at J, with 22 bases in the middle. The CDR3 DNA follows: TGTGCCAGCAGCCAGGGTGGGGGGGCCAGAGCTAAAGAGCAGTTCTTC. It yields the protein CASSQGGGARAKEQFF.

V gene TRBV7-9 combines with J gene TRBJ1-1, with D maybe TRBD1 (5 bases). The CDR3 spans 12 residues. Trimming shortened V by 6 bases and J by 7 bases, and 12 bases separated the two germline ends. Per the germline V gene, CDR1 is SEHNR and CDR2 is FQNEAQ (reference sequence). CDR3 amino acids: CASRITGDEAFF. CDR3 nucleotides: TGTGCCAGCAGAATTACAGGAGATGAAGCTTTCTTT. The variable domain in full, completed from reference TRBV7-9 and TRBJ1-1, reads DTGVSQNPRHKITKRGQNVTFRCDPISEHNRLYWYRQTLGQGPEFLTYFQNEAQLEKSRLLSDRFSAERPKGSFSTLEIQRTEQGDSAMYLCASRITGDEAFFGQGTRLTVV.

The V call is TRBV20-1, the J call TRBJ1-2, with TRBD1 matching over 8 bases. This CDR3 region has 16 residues. Trimming cost V 1 base and J 2 bases; bases outside gene matches: 9. Germline V CDR1 and CDR2: DFQATT, SNEGSKA (reference sequence). Written as DNA, the CDR3 is TGCAGTGCTAGAGCCTGGGGGACAGGTACCAACTATGGCTACACCTTC. It yields the protein CSARAWGTGTNYGYTF.

This clonotype has a handful of counts. The CDR3, as DNA: TGTGCCATCGGTAGATCTTCCTCAACGCAGTATTTT. Protein product: CAIGRSSSTQYF. This rearrangement joins TRBV10-3 to TRBJ2-3; D gene ambiguous. The V gene lost 8 bases and the J gene lost 9 bases, with 15 bases spanning the gap. The CDR3 spans 12 residues. CDR1 is ENHRY, CDR2 SYGVKD, per germline.

This clonotype has a handful of counts. J is TRBJ1-2 and V is TRBV6-2 or TRBV6-3, with unresolved D. The CDR3 consists of 14 residues. Germline CDR1 and CDR2: MNHEY and SVGEGT. Trimming removed 6 bases from V and 7 bases from J, with 18 bases in between. DNA for the CDR3: TGTGCCAGCAGCGACTACGCACAGCCACTTGGCTACACCTTC. It specifies CASSDYAQPLGYTF.

V usage is TRBV6-6 and J usage is TRBJ2-7; a possible D gene is TRBD2 (6 bases). Trimming took 2 bases from V and 4 from J, leaving 18 bases between them. The CDR3 has 16 amino acids. CDR1 and CDR2 (germline): MNHNY, SVGAGI (reference sequence). CDR3 nucleotides: TGTGCCAGCAGTTACGGGAGGTCGGGGGAAGCTTACGAGCAGTACTTC. Protein sequence: CASSYGRSGEAYEQYF.

This clonotype was found a few times. This chain connects TRBV27 to TRBJ2-1, with D perhaps matching TRBD1 (7 bases). The CDR3 is 16 amino acids. The V gene lost 3 bases and the J gene lost 1 base, with 13 bases spanning the gap. Germline V gene lookup returns CDR1 MNHEY and CDR2 SMNVEV (reference sequence). The CDR3 spells CASSFSGDRSYNEQFF. The CDR3 DNA is TGTGCCAGCAGTTTTTCGGGGGACAGATCCTACAATGAGCAGTTCTTC.

This chain uses TRBV18 with TRBJ2-2; a possible D gene is TRBD2 (6 bases). CDR3 length: 15 amino acids. Trimming took off 2 bases at V and 2 bases at J, with 9 bases between the two ends. Germline V CDR1 and CDR2: KGHSH, LQKENI. The CDR3 nucleotides are TGTGCCAGCTCACCAGGCGGGGTAAACACCGGGGAGCTGTTTTTT. Translation gives CASSPGGVNTGELFF.

This clonotype was seen only a few times. The chain employs TRBV7-2 and TRBJ2-3; D unresolved. CDR1 is SGHTA and CDR2 is FQGNSA in the germline V gene. The CDR3 covers 12 residues. Trimming pared 4 bases from V and 6 bases from J, leaving 8 bases between. The DNA for the CDR3 is TGTGCCAGCAGCTCGTACAAGGATACGCAGTATTTT. The encoded protein is CASSSYKDTQYF. The full variable domain, completed using reference TRBV7-2 and TRBJ2-3, is GAGVSQSPSNKVTEKGKDVELRCDPISGHTALYWYRQSLGQGLEFLIYFQGNSAPDKSGLPSDRFSAERTGGSVSTLTIQRTQQEDSAVYLCASSSYKDTQYFGPGTRLTVL.

V and J are TRBV6-2 or TRBV6-3 and TRBJ2-7, with 8 nucleotides matching TRBD1. Unmatched junction bases numbered 6, after V lost 4 bases and J lost 4 bases. Germline CDR1 reads MNHEY; CDR2 reads SVGEGT. The length of the CDR3 is 14 residues. The CDR3 DNA sequence: TGTGCCAGCAGTTCAGGGGGCGCTTTTTACGAGCAGTACGTC. Translated, it gives CASSSGGAFYEQYV.

V gene TRBV5-1 combines with J gene TRBJ2-5, with D unresolved. The CDR3 covers 11 residues. The V gene's germline CDR1 is SGHRS and CDR2 YFSETQ. The V end was cut by 5 bases, the J end by 5 bases, with 7 bases between. In nucleotides, the CDR3 is TGCGCCAGCAGGTTGCGGGAGACCCAGTACTTC. Translation: CASRLRETQYF.

The rearrangement uses TRBV11-2 and TRBJ2-1; perhaps TRBD2 as D (6 bases). Trimming shortened V by 5 bases and J by 6 bases, and 20 bases separated the two germline ends. Germline lookup yields CDR1 SGHAT and CDR2 FQNNGV. This CDR3 contains 16 residues. The CDR3 coding sequence is TGTGCCAGCAGCCCTCTCTGGGGTGCGGGGCCCAATGAGCAGTTCTTC. It yields the protein CASSPLWGAGPNEQFF. Using reference TRBV11-2 and TRBJ2-1 for the parts outside the CDR3, the full variable domain is EAGVAQSPRYKIIEKRQSVAFWCNPISGHATLYWYQQILGQGPKLLIQFQNNGVVDDSQLPKDRFSAERLKGVDSTLKIQPAKLEDSAVYLCASSPLWGAGPNEQFFGPGTRLTVL.

The table lists this clonotype with a few counts. The chain couples TRBV7-9 to TRBJ2-5; perhaps TRBD2 as D (5 bases). V was clipped by 6 bases and J by 2 bases, with 13 bases between them. The CDR3 totals 14 residues. CDR1 and CDR2 (germline): SEHNR, FQNEAQ (reference sequence). CDR3 region: CASSRTAVQETQYF. CDR3 DNA: TGTGCCAGCAGTCGAACAGCGGTGCAAGAGACCCAGTACTTC.